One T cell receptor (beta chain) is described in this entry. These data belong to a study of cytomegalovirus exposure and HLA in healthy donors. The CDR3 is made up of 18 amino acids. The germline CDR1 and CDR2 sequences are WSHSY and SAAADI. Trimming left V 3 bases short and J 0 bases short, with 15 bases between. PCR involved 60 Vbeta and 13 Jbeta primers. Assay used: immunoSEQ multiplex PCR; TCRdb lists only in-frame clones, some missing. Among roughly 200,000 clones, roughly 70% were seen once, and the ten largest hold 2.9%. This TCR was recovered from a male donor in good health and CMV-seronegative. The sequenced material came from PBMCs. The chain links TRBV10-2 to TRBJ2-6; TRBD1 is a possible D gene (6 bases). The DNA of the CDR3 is TGCGCCAGCAGTGATCGGCAGGGGACCTACTCTGGGGCCAACGTCCTGACTTTC. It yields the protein CASSDRQGTYSGANVLTF.